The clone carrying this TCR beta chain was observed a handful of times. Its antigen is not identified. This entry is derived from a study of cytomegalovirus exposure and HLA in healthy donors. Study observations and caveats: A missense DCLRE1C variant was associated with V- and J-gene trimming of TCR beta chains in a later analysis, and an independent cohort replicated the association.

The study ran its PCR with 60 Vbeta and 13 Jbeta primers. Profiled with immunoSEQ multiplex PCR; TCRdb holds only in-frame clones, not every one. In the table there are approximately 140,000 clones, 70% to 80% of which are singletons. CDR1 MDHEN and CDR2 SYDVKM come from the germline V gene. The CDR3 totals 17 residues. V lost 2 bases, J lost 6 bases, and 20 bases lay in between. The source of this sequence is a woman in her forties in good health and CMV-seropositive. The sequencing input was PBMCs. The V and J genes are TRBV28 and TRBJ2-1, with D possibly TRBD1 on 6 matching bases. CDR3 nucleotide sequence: TGTGCCAGCAGTTTAGGCACTGGGGCAGGGGTAGGCAATGAGCAGTTCTTC. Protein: CASSLGTGAGVGNEQFF.